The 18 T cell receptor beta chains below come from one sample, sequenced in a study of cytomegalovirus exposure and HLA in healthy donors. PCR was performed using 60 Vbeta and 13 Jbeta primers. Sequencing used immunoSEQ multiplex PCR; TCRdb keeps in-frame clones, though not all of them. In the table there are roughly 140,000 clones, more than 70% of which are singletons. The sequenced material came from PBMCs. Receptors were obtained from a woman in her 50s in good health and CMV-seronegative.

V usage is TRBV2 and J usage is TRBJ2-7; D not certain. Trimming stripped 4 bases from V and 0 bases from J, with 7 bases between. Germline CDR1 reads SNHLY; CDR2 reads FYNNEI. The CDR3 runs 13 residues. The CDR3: CASSAGFSYEQYF. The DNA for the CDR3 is TGTGCCAGCAGTGCAGGCTTCTCCTACGAGCAGTACTTC.

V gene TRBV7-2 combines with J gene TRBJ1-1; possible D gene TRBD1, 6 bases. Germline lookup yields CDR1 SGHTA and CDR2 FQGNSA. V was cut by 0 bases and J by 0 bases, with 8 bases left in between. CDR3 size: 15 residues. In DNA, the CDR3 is TGTGCCAGCAGCTTAGCCCAGGGGATGAACACTGAAGCTTTCTTT. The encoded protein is CASSLAQGMNTEAFF.

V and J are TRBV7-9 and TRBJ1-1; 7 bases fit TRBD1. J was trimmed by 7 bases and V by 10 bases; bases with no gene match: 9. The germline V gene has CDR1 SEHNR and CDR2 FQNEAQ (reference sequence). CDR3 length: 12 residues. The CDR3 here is CATGQAAVEAFF. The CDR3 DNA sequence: TGTGCCACCGGACAGGCGGCGGTTGAAGCTTTCTTT. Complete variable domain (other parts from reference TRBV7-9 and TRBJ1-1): DTGVSQNPRHKITKRGQNVTFRCDPISEHNRLYWYRQTLGQGPEFLTYFQNEAQLEKSRLLSDRFSAERPKGSFSTLEIQRTEQGDSAMYLCATGQAAVEAFFGQGTRLTVV.

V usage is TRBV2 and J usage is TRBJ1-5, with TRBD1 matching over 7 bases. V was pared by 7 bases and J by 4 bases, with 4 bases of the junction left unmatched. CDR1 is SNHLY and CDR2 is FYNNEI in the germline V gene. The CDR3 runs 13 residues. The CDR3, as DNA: TGTGCCAGCAAGGGGGCAGAGAATCAGCCCCAGCATTTT. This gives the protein CASKGAENQPQHF.

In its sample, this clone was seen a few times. CDR3 in DNA: TGTGCCAGTAGTATAGACGTTGCGGCAGAGACCCAGTACTTC. It translates to CASSIDVAAETQYF. The V gene is TRBV19, the J gene TRBJ2-5; no definite D call. The CDR3 runs to 14 residues. Germline assignment: CDR1 LNHDA and CDR2 SQIVND (reference sequence). Trimming stripped 0 bases from V and 4 bases from J, with 9 bases between.

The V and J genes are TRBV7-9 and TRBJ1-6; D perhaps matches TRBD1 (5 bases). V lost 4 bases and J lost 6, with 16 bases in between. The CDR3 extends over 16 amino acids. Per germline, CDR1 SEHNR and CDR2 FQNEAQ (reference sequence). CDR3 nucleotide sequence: TGTGCCAGCAGCTCCGGACGCGGGAGGGGTAATTCACCCCTCCACTTT. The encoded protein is CASSSGRGRGNSPLHF.

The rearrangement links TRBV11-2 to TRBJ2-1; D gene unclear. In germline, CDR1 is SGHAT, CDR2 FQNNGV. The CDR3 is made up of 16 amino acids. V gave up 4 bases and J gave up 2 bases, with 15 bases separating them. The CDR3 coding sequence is TGTGCCAGCAGCTCCGCTCGAGGAAGGACCTACAATGAGCAGTTCTTC. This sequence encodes CASSSARGRTYNEQFF.

The CDR3 loop reads CASKTAGSGSYNSPLHF. The CDR3 region has the DNA TGTGCCAGCAAAACCGCTGGGTCAGGCTCCTATAATTCACCCCTCCACTTT. This rearrangement joins TRBV27 to TRBJ1-6; D is unclear. This CDR3 is built from 17 residues. V lost 7 bases and J 0 bases, leaving 16 bases between the germline ends. Germline values: CDR1 MNHEY, CDR2 SMNVEV (reference sequence).

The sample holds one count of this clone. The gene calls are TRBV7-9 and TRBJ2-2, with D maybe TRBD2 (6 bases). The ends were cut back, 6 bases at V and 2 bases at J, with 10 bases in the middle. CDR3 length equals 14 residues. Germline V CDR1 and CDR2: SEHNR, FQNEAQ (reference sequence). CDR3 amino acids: CASRPGANTGELFF. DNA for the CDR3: TGTGCCAGCAGGCCGGGAGCAAACACCGGGGAGCTGTTTTTT.

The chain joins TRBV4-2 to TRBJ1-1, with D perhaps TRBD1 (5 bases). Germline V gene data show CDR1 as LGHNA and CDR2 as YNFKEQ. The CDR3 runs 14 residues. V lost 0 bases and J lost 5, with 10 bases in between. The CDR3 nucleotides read TGTGCCAGCAGCCAAGATCGGGGGGGGACTGAAGCTTTCTTT. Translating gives CASSQDRGGTEAFF.

The CDR3 DNA follows: TGTGCCAGCAGCTTGGTACGAGGGGGCTCTGAAAAACTGTTTTTT. Protein: CASSLVRGGSEKLFF. V and J are TRBV5-8 and TRBJ1-4, with 7 bases identical to TRBD1. CDR3 length: 15 amino acids. The trim removed 0 bases at V and 7 bases at J, leaving 6 bases unmatched. The V gene's germline CDR1 is SGHTS and CDR2 YDEGEE.

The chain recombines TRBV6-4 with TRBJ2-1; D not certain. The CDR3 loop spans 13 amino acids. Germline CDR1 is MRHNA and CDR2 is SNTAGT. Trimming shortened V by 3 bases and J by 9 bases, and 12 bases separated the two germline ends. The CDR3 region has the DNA TGTGCCAGCAGTGAATTGGAGTTTGGTGAGCAGTTCTTC. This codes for CASSELEFGEQFF.

CDR3 DNA: TGTGCCAGCAGCTTGCGTAGGGGTAGGGATGGCTACACCTTC. Translating gives CASSLRRGRDGYTF. The chain uses TRBV5-4 and TRBJ1-2, with a possible D match to TRBD1 (5 bases). CDR1 is SGHNT, CDR2 YYREEE, per germline (reference sequence). V was shortened by 1 base and J by 6 bases, with 13 bases between the two germline ends. This CDR3 region has 14 residues.

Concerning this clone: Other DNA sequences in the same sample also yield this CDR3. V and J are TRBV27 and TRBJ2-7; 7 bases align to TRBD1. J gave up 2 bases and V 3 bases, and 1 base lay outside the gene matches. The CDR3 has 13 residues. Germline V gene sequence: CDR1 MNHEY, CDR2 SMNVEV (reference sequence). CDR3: CASSLTGPYEQYF. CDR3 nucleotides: TGTGCCAGCAGTTTGACAGGGCCCTACGAGCAGTACTTC.

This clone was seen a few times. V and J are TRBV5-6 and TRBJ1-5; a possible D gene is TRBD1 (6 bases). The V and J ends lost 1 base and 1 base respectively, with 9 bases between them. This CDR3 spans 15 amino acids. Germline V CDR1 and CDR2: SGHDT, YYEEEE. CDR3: CASSLRGGSNQPQHF. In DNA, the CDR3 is TGTGCCAGCAGCTTGAGGGGGGGGAGCAATCAGCCCCAGCATTTT.

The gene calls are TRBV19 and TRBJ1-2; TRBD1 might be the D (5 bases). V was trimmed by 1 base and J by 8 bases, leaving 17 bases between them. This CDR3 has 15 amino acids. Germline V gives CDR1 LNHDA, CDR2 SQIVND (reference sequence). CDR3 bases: TGTGCCAGTAGTATAGTAGCCGGAGGGGTATCCGGCTACACCTTC. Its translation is CASSIVAGGVSGYTF.

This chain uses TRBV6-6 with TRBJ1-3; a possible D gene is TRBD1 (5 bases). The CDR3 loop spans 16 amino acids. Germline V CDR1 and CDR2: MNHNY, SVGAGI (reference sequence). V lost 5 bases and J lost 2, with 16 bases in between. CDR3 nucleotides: TGTGCCAGCAGTAATGGGGGGGAATGGCCTGGAAACACCATATATTTT. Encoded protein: CASSNGGEWPGNTIYF.

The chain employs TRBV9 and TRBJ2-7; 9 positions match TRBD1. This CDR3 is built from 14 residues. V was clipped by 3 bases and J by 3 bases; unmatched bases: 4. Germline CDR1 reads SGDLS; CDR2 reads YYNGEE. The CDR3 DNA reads TGTGCCAGCAGCGAGAGGGACAGGGACTACGAGCAGTACTTC. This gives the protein CASSERDRDYEQYF. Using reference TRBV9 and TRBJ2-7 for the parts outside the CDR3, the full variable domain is DSGVTQTPKHLITATGQRVTLRCSPRSGDLSVYWYQQSLDQGLQFLIQYYNGEERAKGNILERFSAQQFPDLHSELNLSSLELGDSALYFCASSERDRDYEQYFGPGTRLTVT.